Following are 21 T cell receptor beta chains from one sample sequenced in a study of molecular identifiers for immune sequencing clone quantification. One entry per CDR3 protein, called by TCRdb with MiXCR from the PCR reads. The sample holds around 480,000 distinct CDR3 sequences, around 25% seen once. Sequenced: naive CD8+ T cells from blood, with Jurkat cell RNA spiked in. Subset in this sample: FACS-sorted CD8+CD4-CCR7+CD45RA+ naive T cells. The receptors were gathered from a human donor in good health. Some libraries in this study had Jurkat cell RNA spiked in.

This clonotype was found a few times. V and J are TRBV5-4 and TRBJ2-7, with 9 bases lining up with TRBD2. Trimming cost V 2 bases and J 5 bases; bases outside gene matches: 26. Germline V gene lookup returns CDR1 SGHNT and CDR2 YYREEE (reference sequence). The CDR3 consists of 21 residues. The DNA of the CDR3 is TGTGCCAGCAGCTTCAACCACTTACACCCGGAGGGCGGGGGGGCTTTTGACGAGCAGTACTTC. It translates to CASSFNHLHPEGGGAFDEQYF.

Concerning this clonotype: One end of the junction is discordant with germline, which a read error may explain. V and J are TRBV5-6 and TRBJ2-7, with D perhaps assigned TRBD1 or TRBD2 (5 bases each). The germline CDR1 and CDR2 sequences are SGHDT and YYEEEE. CDR3 size: 17 residues. The CDR3 loop reads CAGSHRFLGEKVYEQYF. The CDR3 DNA follows: TGTGCCGGCAGCCATAGGTTTTTAGGGGAGAAGGTCTACGAGCAGTACTTC.

This clonotype was seen repeatedly, ten times or more. V and J are TRBV19 and TRBJ2-6, with D possibly being TRBD1 (5 bases). The germline gives CDR1 LNHDA, CDR2 SQIVND (reference sequence). The CDR3 is 15 residues long. The V and J ends lost 10 bases and 0 bases respectively, with 13 bases between them. The CDR3 spells CATRGRSSGANVLTF. CDR3 nucleotides: TGTGCCACAAGGGGTAGGAGCTCTGGGGCCAACGTCCTGACTTTC. Using reference TRBV19 and TRBJ2-6 for the parts outside the CDR3, the full variable domain is DGGITQSPKYLFRKEGQNVTLSCEQNLNHDAMYWYRQDPGQGLRLIYYSQIVNDFQKGDIAEGYSVSREKKESFPLTVTSAQKNPTAFYLCATRGRSSGANVLTFGAGSRLTVL.

With regard to this clonotype: The final CDR3 position lacks the conserved phenylalanine or tryptophan, pointing to a likely read error. The rearrangement links TRBV28 to TRBJ2-5; D is possibly TRBD2 (5 bases). The CDR3 runs 13 residues. Between the trimmed V and J ends, which lost 2 bases and 5 bases, there was a span of 9 bases. Germline V gene lookup returns CDR1 MDHEN and CDR2 SYDVKM. CDR3 residues: CASSLPPGETQYL. In DNA form, the CDR3 reads TGTGCCAGCAGTTTACCGCCGGGGGAGACCCAGTACCTC.

This clonotype has just a few counts. This chain links TRBV29-1 with TRBJ2-1; 9 bases fit TRBD2. There are 13 residues in the CDR3. CDR1 and CDR2 from the germline V gene are SQVTM and ANQGSEA. Losses at the gene ends were 4 bases for V and 6 bases for J; bases not matched to a gene: 4. The CDR3 coding sequence is TGCAGCGTTGTTAGCGGGAGTGGCAATGAGCAGTTCTTC. Translation: CSVVSGSGNEQFF.

A note on this clonotype: A much larger clone differs by one base, so this may be a read error. This chain connects TRBV4-1 to TRBJ2-5; D call uncertain. This CDR3 has 13 amino acids. Germline CDR1 and CDR2: MGHRA and YSYEKL. CDR3 sequence (DNA): TGCACCAGCAGCCAAGACGGAGCAGAGACCCAGTACTTC. Translating it yields CTSSQDGAETQYF.

This clonotype was recorded many times. The rearrangement links TRBV5-1 to TRBJ1-1, with unresolved D. Germline loops: CDR1 SGHRS, CDR2 YFSETQ. The V end lost 0 bases, the J end lost 6 bases, and 12 bases lay between the germline ends. The CDR3 is made up of 14 amino acids. The CDR3 protein is CASSLGRLVAEAFF. The DNA for the CDR3 is TGCGCCAGCAGCTTGGGGCGGCTGGTAGCTGAAGCTTTCTTT.

Here the CDR3 reads CASSVTAQGVSNEQFF. The CDR3 bases are TGTGCCAGCAGTGTTACAGCGCAGGGAGTTAGCAATGAGCAGTTCTTC. This chain joins TRBV6-1 and TRBJ2-1, with D possibly being TRBD1 or TRBD2 (5 bases each). V was pared by 4 bases and J by 6 bases, with 19 bases between. This CDR3 contains 16 residues. Germline V CDR1 and CDR2: MNHNS, SASEGT.

This chain uses TRBV5-8 with TRBJ2-7; 9 bases are shared with TRBD1. The CDR3 extends over 15 amino acids. After removal of 4 bases from V and 3 bases from J, the junction contained 8 bases not matched to a gene. Germline lookup yields CDR1 SGHTS and CDR2 YDEGEE. DNA of the CDR3: TGTGCCAGCAGCCTGGACAGGGGAAAGGGCTACGAGCAGTACTTC. Residues: CASSLDRGKGYEQYF. The full variable domain, in which reference TRBV5-8 and TRBJ2-7 provide the parts outside the CDR3, is EAGVTQSPTHLIKTRGQQATLRCSPISGHTSVYWYQQALGLGLQFLLWYDEGEERNRGNFPPRFSGRQFPNYSSELNVNALELEDSALYLCASSLDRGKGYEQYFGPGTRLTVT.

The rearrangement uses TRBV20-1 and TRBJ2-7; D is undetermined. This CDR3 contains 13 residues. Germline CDR1 and CDR2: DFQATT and SNEGSKA (reference sequence). Trimming left V 3 bases short and J 10 bases short, with 19 bases between. The CDR3 coding sequence is TGCAGTGCTAGGGCCACTCAGCCGGGCACTCAGTACTTC. Translating it yields CSARATQPGTQYF.

This clonotype was counted between two and nine times. The chain carries TRBV7-9 and TRBJ2-3, with no clear D. The CDR3 spans 15 residues. The germline CDR1 and CDR2 sequences are SEHNR and FQNEAQ (reference sequence). V shed 1 base and J shed 0 bases, with 8 bases lying between them. For the CDR3, the DNA is TGTGCCAGCAGCTTAGTTCCTATGAGCACAGATACGCAGTATTTT. Encoded protein: CASSLVPMSTDTQYF.

This clonotype has ten or more counts. The chain uses TRBV27 and TRBJ2-7, with 11 bases identical to TRBD2. CDR1 is MNHEY, CDR2 SMNVEV, per germline (reference sequence). V shed 3 bases and J 7 bases; nucleotides not matched to a gene: 5. The CDR3 is 14 amino acids. The CDR3 here is CASSFSGGALEQYF. As DNA, the CDR3 is TGTGCCAGCAGTTTTAGCGGGGGGGCACTTGAGCAGTACTTC.

For the CDR3, the DNA is TGTGCCAGCACCCGTCCGGGGGCTGAGACCCAGTACTTC. This codes for CASTRPGAETQYF. J is TRBJ2-5 and V is TRBV7-9; D is possibly TRBD1 or TRBD2 (6 bases each). V was cut by 7 bases and J by 5 bases, with 14 bases left in between. The CDR3 loop spans 13 amino acids. Germline CDR1 SEHNR, CDR2 FQNEAQ (reference sequence).

Remarks on this clonotype: Germline and junction disagree at one end, which may indicate a read error. CDR3 DNA: TGTGCCAGCAGTTACCCGGATGAGACCCAGCACTTC. This translates into CASSYPDETQHF. The V gene is TRBV6-2 or TRBV6-3, the J gene TRBJ2-5, with D unclear. The length of the CDR3 is 12 residues. CDR1 MNHEY and CDR2 SVGEGT come from the germline V gene.

This clonotype has ten or more counts. The chain joins TRBV7-3 to TRBJ2-3, with 10 positions matching TRBD1. In germline, CDR1 is SGHTA, CDR2 FQGTGA. V gave up 5 bases and J gave up 1 base; unmatched junction bases: 3. The CDR3 is 15 amino acids. The CDR3 DNA follows: TGTGCCAGCAGCGAAGGGACAGGGGGCACAGATACGCAGTATTTT. It encodes CASSEGTGGTDTQYF.

In its sample, this clonotype was seen a few times. The V and J genes are TRBV28 and TRBJ2-1; D may be TRBD2 (6 bases). The CDR3 runs 15 residues. V lost 6 bases and J 0 bases, leaving 12 bases between the germline ends. CDR1 and CDR2 (germline): MDHEN, SYDVKM. The CDR3 region has the DNA TGTGCCAGCAGGACCGGGACTGGCTCCTACAATGAGCAGTTCTTC. Encoded protein: CASRTGTGSYNEQFF.

A note on this clonotype: A much larger clone differs from this one at a single base, so this may be a read error. V is TRBV4-3 and J is TRBJ2-7; 9 nucleotides match TRBD2. The CDR3 loop spans 15 amino acids. Germline CDR1 reads LGHNA; CDR2 reads YSLEER. The CDR3 reads CASSQLIAGAYELYF. The CDR3 DNA sequence: TGCGCCAGCAGCCAACTAATAGCGGGAGCCTACGAGCTGTACTTC.

This clonotype has just a few counts. The chain links TRBV13 to TRBJ2-1; 8 nucleotides align to TRBD1. The CDR3 runs 14 residues. The germline V gene encodes CDR1 PRHDT and CDR2 FYEKMQ (reference sequence). Trimming cost V 5 bases and J 8 bases; bases outside gene matches: 8. The CDR3 nucleotides are TGTGCCAGCAGCCTGGGACAGGCTACCGATGAGCAGTTCTTC. Residues: CASSLGQATDEQFF.

Comment on this clonotype: The junction departs from germline at one end; a sequencing error may be responsible. This sequence joins TRBV6-9 and TRBJ1-4; D is undetermined. This CDR3 region has 17 residues. Germline V gene lookup returns CDR1 MNHGY and CDR2 SVAAGI. The CDR3 spells CASSLPGGAATNGKLFF. The CDR3 coding sequence is TGTGCCAGCAGCCTCCCCGGAGGAGCGGCAACTAATGGAAAACTGTTCTTT.

About this clonotype: This may come from a read error, since a much larger clone is one base off. The V call is TRBV6-2 or TRBV6-3, the J call TRBJ1-6; tentative D call: TRBD1 (5 bases). CDR1 and CDR2 from the germline V gene are MNHEY and SVGEGT. V was clipped by 5 bases and J by 11 bases, with 34 bases between them. This CDR3 has 20 amino acids. The CDR3 spells CASSGGHGRTDRPPFPPLHF. CDR3 DNA: TGTGCCAGCAGTGGTGGACACGGGAGGACGGATCGGCCCCCCTTCCCACCCCTCCACTTT.

The table lists this clonotype with many counts. V is TRBV29-1 and J is TRBJ2-2; D is perhaps TRBD1 (5 bases). Per germline, CDR1 SQVTM and CDR2 ANQGSEA. The V end lost 3 bases, the J end lost 4 bases, and 6 bases lay between the germline ends. This CDR3 spans 12 amino acids. The CDR3 spells CSVEDTTGELFF. The CDR3 nucleotides are TGCAGCGTTGAGGACACCACCGGGGAGCTGTTTTTT.